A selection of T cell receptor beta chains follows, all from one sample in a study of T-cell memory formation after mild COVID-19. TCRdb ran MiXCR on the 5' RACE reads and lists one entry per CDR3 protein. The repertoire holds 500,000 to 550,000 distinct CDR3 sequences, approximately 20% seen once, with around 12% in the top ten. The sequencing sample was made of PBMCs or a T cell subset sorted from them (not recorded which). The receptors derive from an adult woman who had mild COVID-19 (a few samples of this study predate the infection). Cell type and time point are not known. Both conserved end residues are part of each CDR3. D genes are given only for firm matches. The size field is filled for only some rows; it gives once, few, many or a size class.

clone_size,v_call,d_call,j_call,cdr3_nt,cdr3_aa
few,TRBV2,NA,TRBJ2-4,TGTGCCAGCACCCGAGGCTGGTCTATCGGTGACATTCAGTACTTC,CASTRGWSIGDIQYF
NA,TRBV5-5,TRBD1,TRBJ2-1,TGTGCCAGCAGCCAGGGACAGGGGTTGCGCGGTGCGCAGTTCTTC,CASSQGQGLRGAQFF
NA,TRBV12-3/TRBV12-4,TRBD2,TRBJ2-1,TGTGCCAGCAGTTCACTAACTAGCGGGAGGAACAGAGGCAATGAGCAGTTCTTC,CASSSLTSGRNRGNEQFF
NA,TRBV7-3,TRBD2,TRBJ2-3,TGTGCCAGCAGCTCCCTTAGCGGGGTCACAGATACGCAGTATTTT,CASSSLSGVTDTQYF
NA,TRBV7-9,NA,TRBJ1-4,TGTGCCAGCAGCTTAGCATTGGGGCGCCCTAATGAAAAACTGTTTTTT,CASSLALGRPNEKLFF
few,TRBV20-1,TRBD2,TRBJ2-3,TGCAGTGCTAGAGTACTAGCGGGAGCCGATACGCAGTATTTT,CSARVLAGADTQYF
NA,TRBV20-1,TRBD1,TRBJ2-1,TGCAGTGCTCCCGGGACAGGGGGCTACAATGAGCAGTTCTTC,CSAPGTGGYNEQFF
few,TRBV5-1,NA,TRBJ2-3,TGCGCCAGCAGCGCCCGGACTAGCACAGATACGCAGTATTTT,CASSARTSTDTQYF
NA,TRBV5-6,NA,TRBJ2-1,TGTGCCAGCAGCGCAACAGGAGAGCAGTTCTTC,CASSATGEQFF
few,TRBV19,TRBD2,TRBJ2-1,TGTGCCAGTAGGACCGGACTAGCGGGGGAGCCCTACAATGAGCAGTTCTTC,CASRTGLAGEPYNEQFF
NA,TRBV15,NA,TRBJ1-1,TGTGCCACCAGCAGAGTAAGGGGCGGCTACACTGAAGCTTTCTTT,CATSRVRGGYTEAFF
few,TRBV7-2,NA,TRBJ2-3,TGTGCCAGCAGCTTGCACCCGGGACTTAACACAGATACGCAGTATTTT,CASSLHPGLNTDTQYF
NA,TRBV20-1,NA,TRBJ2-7,TGCAGTGCGGTCGTAGCGGAAAGCTCCTACGAGCAGTACTTC,CSAVVAESSYEQYF
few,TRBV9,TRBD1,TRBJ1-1,TGTGCCAGCAGCGGACAGGGGAAGAACACTGAAGCTTTCTTT,CASSGQGKNTEAFF
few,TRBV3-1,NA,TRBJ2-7,TGTGCCAGCAGCCAAGGGACAGCCCAGGAGCAGTACTTC,CASSQGTAQEQYF
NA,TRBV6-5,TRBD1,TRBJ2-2,TGTGCCAGCACCCTCGGACAGGGGATCGGGGAGCTGTTTTTT,CASTLGQGIGELFF
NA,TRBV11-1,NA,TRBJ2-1,TGTGCCAGCAGCTCCCGGACAGAGATAAGGGAGCAGTTCTTC,CASSSRTEIREQFF
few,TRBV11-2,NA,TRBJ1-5,TGTGCCAGCAGCTCCCTGGCAGGCCTCTCTGGGGGTCAGCCCCAGCATTTT,CASSSLAGLSGGQPQHF
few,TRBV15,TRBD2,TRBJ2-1,TGTGCCACCAGCAGAGATAAAAAACTAGCGGGGGAGCAGTTCTTC,CATSRDKKLAGEQFF
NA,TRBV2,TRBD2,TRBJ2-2,TGTGCCAGCAGTGAAGCGCTTGGGCTAGCGGGGGGTACCGGGGAGCTGTTTTTT,CASSEALGLAGGTGELFF
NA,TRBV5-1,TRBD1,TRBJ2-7,TGCGCCAGCAGAAAGGACAGGGGCCACGAGCAGTACTTC,CASRKDRGHEQYF
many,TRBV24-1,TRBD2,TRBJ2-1,TGTGCCACCAGTGACCCTAGCGGGGGAGTTCCGTACGAGCAGTTCTTC,CATSDPSGGVPYEQFF
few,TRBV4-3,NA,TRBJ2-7,TGCGCCAGCAGCCAAAGTCCCCCGACACCGGGGGAGCAGTACTTC,CASSQSPPTPGEQYF
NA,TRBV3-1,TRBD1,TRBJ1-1,TGTGCCAGCAGGGAGGGACAGGGGATGAACACTGAAGCTTTCTTT,CASREGQGMNTEAFF
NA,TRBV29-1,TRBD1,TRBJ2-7,TGCAGCGTTGAAGCTCGGACAGGGAACGGACTATGGGTGCAGTACTTC,CSVEARTGNGLWVQYF
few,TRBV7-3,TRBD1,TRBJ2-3,TGTGCCAGCAGCGGACAGGGGGACGGAACAGATACGCAGTATTTT,CASSGQGDGTDTQYF
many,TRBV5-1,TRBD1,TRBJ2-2,TGCGCCAGCAGCTTGGGACAGGGGGCGCCCACCGGGGAGCTGTTTTTT,CASSLGQGAPTGELFF
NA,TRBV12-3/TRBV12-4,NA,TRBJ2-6,TGTGCCAGCAGTCCACAGGGACTCCTGACTGGGGCCAACGTCCTGACTTTC,CASSPQGLLTGANVLTF
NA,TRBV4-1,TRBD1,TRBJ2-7,TGCGCCAGCAGCCAAGGGGACAGGGGGACCGACGAGCAGTACTTC,CASSQGDRGTDEQYF
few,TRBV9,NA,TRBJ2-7,TGTGCCAGCAGCGCGCGGGCGGGTGGTTTTAGAGACGAGCAGTACTTC,CASSARAGGFRDEQYF
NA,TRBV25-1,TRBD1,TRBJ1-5,TGTGCCAGCAGTAGGACAGGAAAAAATCAGCCCCAGCATTTT,CASSRTGKNQPQHF
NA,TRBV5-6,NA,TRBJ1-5,TGTGCCAGCAGCTTTGGGAACAATCAGCCCCAGCATTTT,CASSFGNNQPQHF
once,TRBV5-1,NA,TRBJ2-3,TGCGCCAGCAGCTTGGGGCAGGAGACAGATACGCAGTATTTT,CASSLGQETDTQYF
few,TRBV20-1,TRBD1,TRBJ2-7,TGCAGTGCTCGCCCCCGGGACAGGAGCTCCTACGAGCAGTACTTC,CSARPRDRSSYEQYF
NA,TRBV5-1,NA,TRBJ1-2,TGCGCCAGCAGCTTGCTGGGACCGGATGGCTACACCTTC,CASSLLGPDGYTF
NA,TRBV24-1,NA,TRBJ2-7,TGTGCCACCAGCGTGGGTTACGAGCAGTACTTC,CATSVGYEQYF
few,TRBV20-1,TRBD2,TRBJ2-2,TGCAGTGCTAGAGATAGGGAGCGGGAGATCGCCGGGGAGCTGTTTTTT,CSARDREREIAGELFF
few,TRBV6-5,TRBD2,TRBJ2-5,TGTGCCAGCAGTAAGGGACTAGATAACCAGTACTTC,CASSKGLDNQYF
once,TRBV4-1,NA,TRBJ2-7,TGCGCCAGCAGCCAAGTGCGGGCGCACTACGAGCAGTACTTC,CASSQVRAHYEQYF
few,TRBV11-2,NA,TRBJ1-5,TGTGCCAGCAGCTGGGGTCCCAATCAGCCCCAGCATTTT,CASSWGPNQPQHF
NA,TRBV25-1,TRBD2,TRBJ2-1,TGTGCCAGCAGTGAATCGGGAGGGCCTCGCAATGAGCAGTTCTTC,CASSESGGPRNEQFF
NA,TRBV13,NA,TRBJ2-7,TGTGCCAGCAGCCCCAGACAGGCACGAATCTACGAGCAGTACTTC,CASSPRQARIYEQYF
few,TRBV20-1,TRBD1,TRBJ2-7,TGCAGTGCTTCTCAGGGGGCTCGGGAGCAGTACTTC,CSASQGAREQYF
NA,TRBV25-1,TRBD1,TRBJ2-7,TGTGCCATCGCGGACAGGGCCACGGGCGAGCAGTACTTC,CAIADRATGEQYF
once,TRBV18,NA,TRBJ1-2,TGTGCCAGCTCACCAGGGGTCGGGGATTATGGCTACACCTTC,CASSPGVGDYGYTF
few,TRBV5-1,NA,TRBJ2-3,TGCGCCAGCAGCTCATCCTCGCGGGCCGCTGGCACAGATACGCAGTATTTT,CASSSSSRAAGTDTQYF
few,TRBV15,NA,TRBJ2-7,TGTGCCACCAGCAGAGGCGGGACTCGCTACGAGCAGTACTTC,CATSRGGTRYEQYF